The following is a T cell receptor (beta chain) sequence with its context. This clone is a singleton in its sample. Its antigen remains undetermined. Within one base of it there is no much larger clone, and no base qualities were kept. The cohort was made up of 650 to 700 healthy bone marrow donors. All cohort members were sampled while nominally healthy, although unrecorded immune exposures were likely present. The donor tested CMV seronegative, placing the donor among the 350 to 400 seronegative members of the cohort. A peripheral blood sample was collected from each donor, and TCR beta sequencing was performed on peripheral blood mononuclear cells. The Qiagen DNeasy Blood Extraction Kit was used to extract genomic DNA from the blood cell samples. Receptor amplification or capture employed the immunoSEQ multiplex PCR assay. For the multiplex PCR, a mixture combining 60 forward primers for TCR Vbeta segments and 13 reverse primers for TCR Jbeta segments was used. The CDR3 region of rearranged TCR beta genes was amplified from genomic DNA with a multiplex PCR assay. The amplified TCR beta libraries were sequenced on the Illumina HiSeq System as 87-base-pair reads. Under the source paper's analysis protocol: A later analysis counted some 74 million unique TCR beta chains across the 670 or so repertoires, and 10 million to 11 million of these chains were shared by at least two donors. A nearest-neighbor algorithm error-corrected the raw reads and collapsed the reads into unique sequences, merging closely related sequences to remove PCR and sequencing errors. To assign V, D and J gene segments, CDR3 sequences were aligned to IMGT reference sequences. For a sequence to be retained, a match of at least six nucleotides to both a V gene segment and a J gene segment was required. Rearrangements were called productive when the CDR3 lacked stop codons and stayed in frame with V and J; all others were non-productive. CDR3 was defined by IMGT convention, running from the second conserved V-encoded cysteine to the conserved J-encoded phenylalanine. In an earlier analysis of roughly 610 of the donors, sequences lacking an unambiguous match to a single V gene segment were excluded. In an earlier analysis of approximately 500 of the donors, a V segment was called functional when productive rearrangements were above 56.7%, and segregating when the standard deviation between donors exceeded 5%. A statistical classification framework was developed to diagnose cytomegalovirus status using the catalog of TCR beta chain sequences. V and J gene assignment, in a later analysis, came from comparing TCR nucleotide sequences with IMGT/GENE-DB human TR gene sequences. A later analysis assigned CDR3 sequences and most-parsimonious VDJ recombination scenarios with the TCRdist pipeline. A later analysis defined each TCR beta chain by its CDR3 amino acid sequence plus V-gene family, and excluded reads lacking a unique V-gene family. To address suspected cross-contamination and a sequencing artifact, a later analysis removed roughly 640 highly shared, low-generation-probability nucleotide sequences. A later analysis calculated a clonal expansion index for each public chain from normalized within-repertoire ranks of inferred template counts. A later analysis computed generation probabilities with a VDJ recombination model fitted to out-of-frame rearrangements, and checked the results against IGoR. A later analysis scored TCR-TCR, TCR-HLA and TCR-CMV co-occurrence with hypergeometric tests, applying a repertoire-size bias correction to TCR pairs. To estimate false discovery rates, a later analysis permuted the HLA or CMV assignments 20 times. In a later analysis, co-occurring TCRs were grouped using DBSCAN, and TCRdist sequence similarity was added for clustering within HLA-allele-positive subsets. Co-occurrence clustering excluded repertoires with fewer than 30,000 or more than 120,000 public chains, plus five with anomalous nucleotide sharing. The source is immuneACCESS, and TCRdb retained only in-frame sequences with V and J called. Part of the clones is not carried over; for the studies checked, unresolved V genes explain less than half of this, and the remainder is unexplained. The V and J calls and clone size come from that table; D and trimming were worked out from the DNA. The sample table lists under 200,000 clones, 70% to 90% of them with a count of one. Around 0.31% of the sample comes from the top ten.

The source of the sample is a study of cytomegalovirus exposure and HLA in healthy donors (dated by TCRdb to the late 2010s). About the investigation overall: According to an earlier analysis of a few hundred of the donors, about 179 million T cells yielded 90 million to 130 million unique TCR beta sequences and more than 250 Gb of sequence data. Approximately 300 gigabases of sequencing data and 75 million to 85 million unique TCR sequences made up an early release that covered nearly 650 HLA-typed donors. The genetic ancestry cluster associated with self-reported Caucasian donors included around 76% of the 398 genotyped donors. The study aimed to test whether cataloging public T cell receptors could reveal signatures of past pathogen exposure. Using immunosequencing, the study profiled T cell repertoires from about 650 subjects and related those repertoires to cytomegalovirus serostatus. A separate validation cohort of over 95 different subjects was used in addition to the roughly 700-subject first cohort. High-throughput TCR immunosequencing, statistical association of individual TCRs with disease status, and machine learning were combined to predict cytomegalovirus infection status. In a later analysis, previously published TCR beta repertoires from several hundred donors were re-analyzed and high-resolution HLA genotyping was added so that TCR occurrence patterns could be studied. The later analysis used no new phenotypic data to find candidate immune exposures, relying instead on TCR beta sequences and their occurrence across donors. To decide whether each TCR beta V gene segment behaved as functional or pseudogenic, an earlier analysis of approximately 600 of the donors relied on high-throughput TCR beta sequencing. Donor age, sex, ethnicity and CMV serostatus were compiled alongside the repertoire data. In a later genetic analysis, genome-wide SNP genotypes for about three fifths of the roughly 670 donors were used, and that subset was treated as a discovery cohort. Every repertoire in the discovery cohort had been generated on one and the same sequencing platform. Both class I and class II loci were covered by HLA typing, at four-digit resolution. Typing coverage varied by locus: about 620-630 donors for A, B, C, DRB1 and DQB1; roughly 560 for DQA1; nearly 610 for DPA1; under 490 for DPB1. Four to six DR-DQ haplotypes were handled as single units for association and clustering, since linkage in the cohort was strong. Among over 350 genotyped donors of the cohort, an average of roughly 240,000 unique TCR beta nucleotide sequences were sequenced per donor, roughly a sixth of them non-productive. The research as a whole found: According to the authors, the approach could potentially be generalized to other disease states and immunological phenotypes. In a later analysis, some 18,000 TCR beta sequences were associated with specific HLA alleles at a false discovery rate of 0.05. In vitro tests confirmed that three of the cytomegalovirus-associated TCR beta chains recognize cytomegalovirus antigens. According to a later analysis, TCR association rates differed among HLA loci, with DRB1 alleles showing the most associated TCRs and HLA-C alleles showing the fewest. In a later genetic analysis, fewer N-insertions in productive TCRs were reported among donors in an Asian-associated ancestry cluster than the 666-donor mean. Because HLA typing was missing for some donors at each locus, association tests included only the typed subset. When HLA alleles, especially DR and DQ, strongly co-occurred, attributing TCR associations to individual alleles was difficult. An association between a missense DCLRE1C variant and V-gene and J-gene trimming of TCR beta chains was found in a later genetic analysis and replicated in an independent cohort. Sequencing depth was assumed to be roughly uniform across donors in the presence/absence analyses, though that assumption may not hold. Because counts were too low, around 18 rarely observed V segments, including chromosome 9 orphons, were left out of the earlier analysis of about 500 of the donors. Because the 87-base-pair reads could not distinguish some IMGT-functional V segments, including TRBV6-2 and TRBV6-3, those segments were excluded. A later analysis reported that several top co-occurrence clusters appeared linked to parvovirus B19, influenza, CMV and Epstein-Barr virus. An earlier analysis of approximately 600 of the donors showed that most TCR beta V segments appeared in productive rearrangements either about 87% or about 30% of the time, which broadly matched IMGT annotations. A further reported finding was that TCR beta sequences accurately predicted the HLA-A and HLA-B alleles for most subjects in the first cohort. In the study, 150 to 200 TCR beta chains were listed as associated with cytomegalovirus. A group of highly shared sequence variants was considered likely to be a technical artifact of the sequencing pipeline. The only immune exposure information available for the cohort was CMV serostatus. In a later analysis, HLA-associated TCR beta chains showed more clonal expansion and lower generation probabilities than non-associated chains that were equally common. Only TCR beta chains were sequenced in this cohort, and the absence of alpha or paired-chain data limited detectable features. A later analysis found that most CMV-associated TCR beta chains appeared HLA-restricted, with HLA associations seemingly driven largely by CMV exposure. Most TCR sequences were seen in very few donors, while some public TCRs were found in many individuals. In both the original and validation cohorts, the classifier was reported to diagnose cytomegalovirus status with high specificity and sensitivity. Linkage disequilibrium might explain the correlated functional status among segregating V segments, but an unknown experimental factor could not be excluded.

CDR1 SGHAT and CDR2 FQNNGV are derived from the germline V gene. The junction shows trimming of 1 base on V and 5 bases on J, plus 9 bases between the germline ends. Reading from cysteine to phenylalanine, the CDR3 counts 13 amino acids. Just the 39-base CDR3 DNA is kept, in frame starting at base 1. The receptor was derived from a young woman in good health and CMV-seronegative. Sequencing was carried out using PBMCs. This chain is built from TRBV11-2 and TRBJ2-7; no D gene call is confident. The CDR3 reads CASSLAGTDEQYF. The nucleotide sequence reads as follows: TGTGCCAGCAGCTTAGCAGGTACTGACGAGCAGTACTTC.